Presented here are 3 T cell receptor beta chains from one specimen sequenced in a study of regulatory T cells in long-lasting Graves disease. Construction of the TCR beta libraries employed iRepertoire HTBI primers in conjunction with Arm-PCR of CDR3 regions. MiXCR, applied by TCRdb to the multiplex PCR reads, yields one record per CDR3 protein. The repertoire holds 680,000 or so distinct CDR3 sequences, with around 15% as singletons. The time point denotes: newly diagnosed GD, antithyroid drugs for less than 3 months. PBMC RNA was the source of the TCR library. These sequences were also reported in another study, on T cells in Graves' hyperthyroidism and ophthalmopathy.

The sample here was peripheral blood mononuclear cells (PBMCs), taken at new diagnosis, from a patient treated with antithyroid drugs. Source of these receptors: a woman aged 30 to 39 with Graves disease.

This clonotype was counted at least ten times. The rearrangement uses TRBV2 and TRBJ1-1, with 8 bases fitting TRBD1. The CDR3 length is 16 residues. Germline-derived CDR1 and CDR2 are SNHLY and FYNNEI. Trimming cost V 5 bases and J 1 base; bases outside gene matches: 9. The CDR3 loop is CASSKGRQGTNTEAFF. The CDR3 DNA is TGTGCCAGCAGTAAGGGGCGACAGGGGACGAACACTGAAGCTTTCTTT.

In its sample, this clonotype was seen many times. The chain combines TRBV27 with TRBJ2-1; TRBD1 agrees at 9 bases. The J call may be wrong; the DNA end is better matched by TRBJ2-5. CDR3 length: 17 amino acids. Germline lookup yields CDR1 MNHEY and CDR2 SMNVEV (reference sequence). The CDR3 nucleotides are TGTGCCAGCAGCCCCGGCGCGTCCGGGACAGGGATGGAGACCCAGTACTTC. Encoded protein: CASSPGASGTGMETQYF.

In its sample, this clonotype was seen a few times. V and J are TRBV19 and TRBJ1-4; D unresolved. The germline CDR1 and CDR2 sequences are LNHDA and SQIVND (reference sequence). The CDR3 runs to 15 residues. Trimming cost V 4 bases and J 4 bases, with 13 bases left between them. CDR3 in DNA: TGTGCCAGTAGTACCCGACGGGAGCTTAATGAAAAACTGTTTTTT. It yields the protein CASSTRRELNEKLFF.